One T cell receptor (beta chain) is described in this entry. V dropped 7 bases and J dropped 0 bases, with 8 bases sitting between them. This CDR3 has 13 amino acids. Germline lookup yields CDR1 SNHLY and CDR2 FYNNEI. These data belong to a study of CD8 T cells in Susac syndrome. In blood CD8+ and CD4+ T cells, TCR beta underwent sequencing. Through negative isolation, CD4+ and CD8+ T cells were obtained, while TEMRA cells were enriched using FACS. Reverse transcription of 0.5 to 1 ug RNA was performed with random hexamers. By means of immunoSEQ multiplex PCR, TCR beta CDR3 spanning 54 Vbeta and 13 Jbeta underwent amplification. Using its own MiXCR run on the immunoSEQ multiplex PCR reads, TCRdb lists one record per CDR3 protein. The sample holds 100,000 or so distinct CDR3 sequences, 92% seen once.

The chain couples TRBV2 to TRBJ2-3; perhaps TRBD2 as D (6 bases). The receptor's source is a human donor in good health. The sequencing input was CD8+ T cells from PBMCs. For the CDR3, the DNA is TGTGCCAGCATTGGAGGGAGCACAGATACGCAGTATTTT. Protein sequence: CASIGGSTDTQYF.